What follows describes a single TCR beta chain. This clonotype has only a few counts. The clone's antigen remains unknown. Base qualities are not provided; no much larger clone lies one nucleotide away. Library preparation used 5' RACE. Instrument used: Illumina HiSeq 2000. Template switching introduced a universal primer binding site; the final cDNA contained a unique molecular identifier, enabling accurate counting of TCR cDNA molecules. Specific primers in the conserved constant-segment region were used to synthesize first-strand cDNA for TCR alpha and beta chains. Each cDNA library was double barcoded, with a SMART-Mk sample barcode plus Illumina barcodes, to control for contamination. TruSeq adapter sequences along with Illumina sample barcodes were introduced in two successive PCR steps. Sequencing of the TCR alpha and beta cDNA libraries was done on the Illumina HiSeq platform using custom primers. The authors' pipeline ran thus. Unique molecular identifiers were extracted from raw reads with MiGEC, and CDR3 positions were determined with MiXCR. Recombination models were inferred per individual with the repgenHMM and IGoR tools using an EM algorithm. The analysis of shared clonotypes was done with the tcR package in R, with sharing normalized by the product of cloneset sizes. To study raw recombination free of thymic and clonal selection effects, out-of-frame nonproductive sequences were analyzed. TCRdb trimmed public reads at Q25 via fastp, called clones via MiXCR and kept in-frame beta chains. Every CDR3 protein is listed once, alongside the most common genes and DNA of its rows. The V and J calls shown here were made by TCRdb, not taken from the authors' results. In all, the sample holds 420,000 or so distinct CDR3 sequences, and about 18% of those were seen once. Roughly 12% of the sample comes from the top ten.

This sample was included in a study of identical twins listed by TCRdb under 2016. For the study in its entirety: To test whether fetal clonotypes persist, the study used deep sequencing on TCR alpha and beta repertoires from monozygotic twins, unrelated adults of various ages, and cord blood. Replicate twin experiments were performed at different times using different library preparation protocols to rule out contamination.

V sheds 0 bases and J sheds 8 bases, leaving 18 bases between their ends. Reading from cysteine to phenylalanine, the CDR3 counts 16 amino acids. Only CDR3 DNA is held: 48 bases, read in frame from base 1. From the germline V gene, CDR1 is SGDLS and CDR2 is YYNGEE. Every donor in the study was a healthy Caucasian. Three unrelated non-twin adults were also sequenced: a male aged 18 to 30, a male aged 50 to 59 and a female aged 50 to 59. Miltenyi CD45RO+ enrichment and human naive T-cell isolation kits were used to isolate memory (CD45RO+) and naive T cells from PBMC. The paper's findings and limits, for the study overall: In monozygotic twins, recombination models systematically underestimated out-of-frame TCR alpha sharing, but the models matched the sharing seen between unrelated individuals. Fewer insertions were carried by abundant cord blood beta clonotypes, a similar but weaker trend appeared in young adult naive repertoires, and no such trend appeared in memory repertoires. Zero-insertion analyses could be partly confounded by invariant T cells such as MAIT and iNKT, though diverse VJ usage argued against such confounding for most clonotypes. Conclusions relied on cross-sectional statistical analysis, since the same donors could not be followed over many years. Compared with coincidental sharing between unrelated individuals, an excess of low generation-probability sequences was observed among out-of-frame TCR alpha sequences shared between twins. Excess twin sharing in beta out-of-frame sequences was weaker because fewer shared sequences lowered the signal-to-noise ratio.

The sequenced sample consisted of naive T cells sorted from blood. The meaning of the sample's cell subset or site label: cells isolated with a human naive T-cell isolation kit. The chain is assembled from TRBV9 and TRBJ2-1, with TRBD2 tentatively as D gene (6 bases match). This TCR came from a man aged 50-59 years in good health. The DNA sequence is TGTGCCAGCAGCGTAGATCGGGAGATTGGGAGGTATGAGCAGTTCTTC. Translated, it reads CASSVDREIGRYEQFF.